This T cell receptor (beta chain) is drawn from a study of cytomegalovirus exposure and HLA in healthy donors. Turning to the study itself: A prior analysis found about 120 million unique TCR beta sequences from approximately 190 million T cells.

The PCR employed 60 Vbeta primers together with 13 Jbeta primers. The data were produced by immunoSEQ multiplex PCR, yet TCRdb's version contains in-frame clones alone and is incomplete. The table includes about 180,000 clones, about 79% detected once. CDR3 length: 13 amino acids. The V gene's germline CDR1 is LNHDA and CDR2 SQIVND (reference sequence). V dropped 5 bases and J dropped 3 bases, with 7 bases sitting between them. Study-level points and caveats: The productive fraction for most TCR beta V segments was about 87% or about 30% in an earlier analysis.

A word on this clone: What it binds is unknown.

Those who donated were healthy bone marrow donors. Donors showed nominal health when sampled, although they likely had unrecorded immune exposures. The sequence came from a girl aged 2 to 9 in good health and CMV-seropositive. The chain uses TRBV19 and TRBJ1-4; D not resolved. Sequenced: PBMCs. CDR3 nucleotides: TGTGCCAGTAGTTCGGGTCCTAATGAAAAACTGTTTTTT. Protein: CASSSGPNEKLFF.